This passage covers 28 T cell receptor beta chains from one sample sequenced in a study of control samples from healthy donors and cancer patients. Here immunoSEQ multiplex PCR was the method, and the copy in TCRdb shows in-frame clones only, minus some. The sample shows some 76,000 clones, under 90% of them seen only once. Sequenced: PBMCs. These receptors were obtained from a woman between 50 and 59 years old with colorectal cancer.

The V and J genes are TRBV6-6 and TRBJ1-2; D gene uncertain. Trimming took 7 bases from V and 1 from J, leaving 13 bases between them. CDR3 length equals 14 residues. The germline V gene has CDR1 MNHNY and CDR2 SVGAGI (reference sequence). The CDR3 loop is CASTLGTHNYGYTF. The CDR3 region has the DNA TGTGCCAGCACTCTCGGAACGCATAACTATGGCTACACCTTC.

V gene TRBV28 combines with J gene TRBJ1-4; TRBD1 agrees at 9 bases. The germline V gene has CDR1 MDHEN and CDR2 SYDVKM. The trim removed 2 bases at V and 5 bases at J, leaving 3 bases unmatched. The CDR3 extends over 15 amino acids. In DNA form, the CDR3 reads TGTGCCAGCAGTTTAATTGGGACAGGGAATGAAAAACTGTTTTTT. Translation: CASSLIGTGNEKLFF. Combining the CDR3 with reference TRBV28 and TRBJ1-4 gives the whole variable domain DVKVTQSSRYLVKRTGEKVFLECVQDMDHENMFWYRQDPGLGLRLIYFSYDVKMKEKGDIPEGYSVSREKKERFSLILESASTNQTSMYLCASSLIGTGNEKLFFGSGTQLSVL.

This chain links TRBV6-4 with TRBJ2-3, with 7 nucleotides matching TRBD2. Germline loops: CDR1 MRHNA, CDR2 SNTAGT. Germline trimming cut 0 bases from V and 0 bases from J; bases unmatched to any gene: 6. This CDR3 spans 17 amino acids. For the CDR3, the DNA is TGTGCCAGCAGTGACTCGATCCCTAGCGGTAGCACAGATACGCAGTATTTT. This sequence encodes CASSDSIPSGSTDTQYF.

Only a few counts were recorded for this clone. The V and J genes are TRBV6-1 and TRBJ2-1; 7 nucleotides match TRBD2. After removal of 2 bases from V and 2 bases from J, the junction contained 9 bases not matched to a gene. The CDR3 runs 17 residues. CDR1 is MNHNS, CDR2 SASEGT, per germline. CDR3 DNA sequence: TGTGCCAGCAGTGAACTTCTGGCGGGGGACCCCTACAATGAGCAGTTCTTC. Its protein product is CASSELLAGDPYNEQFF.

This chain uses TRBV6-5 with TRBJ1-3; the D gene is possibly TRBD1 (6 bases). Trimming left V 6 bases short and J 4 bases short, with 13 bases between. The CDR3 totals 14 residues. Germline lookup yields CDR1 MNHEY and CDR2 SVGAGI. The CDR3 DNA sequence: TGTGCCAGCAGGGACAGTTTCCAGGGAAACACCATATATTTT. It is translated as CASRDSFQGNTIYF.

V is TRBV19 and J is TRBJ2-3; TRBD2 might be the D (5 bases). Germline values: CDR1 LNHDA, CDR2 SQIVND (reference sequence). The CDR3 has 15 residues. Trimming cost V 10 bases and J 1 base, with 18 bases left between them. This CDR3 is CATRGGSLGTDTQYF. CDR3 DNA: TGTGCCACCCGGGGTGGATCCTTAGGCACAGATACGCAGTATTTT.

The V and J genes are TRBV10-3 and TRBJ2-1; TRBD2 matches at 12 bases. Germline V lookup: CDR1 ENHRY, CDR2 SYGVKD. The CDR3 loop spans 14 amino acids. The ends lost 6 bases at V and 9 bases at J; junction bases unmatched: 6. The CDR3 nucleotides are TGTGCCATCAGCAGACTAGCGGGGGAGGGTGAGCAGTTCTTC. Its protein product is CAISRLAGEGEQFF.

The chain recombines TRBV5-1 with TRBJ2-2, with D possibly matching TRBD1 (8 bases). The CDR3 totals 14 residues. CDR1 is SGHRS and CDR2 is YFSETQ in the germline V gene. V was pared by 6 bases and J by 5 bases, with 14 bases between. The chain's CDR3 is CASNYRGGTGELFF. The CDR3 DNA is TGCGCCAGCAATTACAGGGGGGGAACCGGGGAGCTGTTTTTT.

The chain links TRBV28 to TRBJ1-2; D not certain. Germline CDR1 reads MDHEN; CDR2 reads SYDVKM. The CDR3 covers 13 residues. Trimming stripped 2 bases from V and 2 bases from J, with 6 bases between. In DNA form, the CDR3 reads TGTGCCAGCAGTTTAGGGTCGAACTATGGCTACACCTTC. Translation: CASSLGSNYGYTF.

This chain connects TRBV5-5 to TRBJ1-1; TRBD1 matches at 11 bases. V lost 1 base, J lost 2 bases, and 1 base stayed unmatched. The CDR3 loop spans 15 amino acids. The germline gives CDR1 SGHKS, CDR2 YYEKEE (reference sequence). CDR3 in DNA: TGTGCCAGCAGCTTGTGGACAGGGGGCAACACTGAAGCTTTCTTT. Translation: CASSLWTGGNTEAFF. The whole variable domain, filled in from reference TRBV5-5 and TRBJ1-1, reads DAGVTQSPTHLIKTRGQQVTLRCSPISGHKSVSWYQQVLGQGPQFIFQYYEKEERGRGNFPDRFSARQFPNYSSELNVNALLLGDSALYLCASSLWTGGNTEAFFGQGTRLTVV.

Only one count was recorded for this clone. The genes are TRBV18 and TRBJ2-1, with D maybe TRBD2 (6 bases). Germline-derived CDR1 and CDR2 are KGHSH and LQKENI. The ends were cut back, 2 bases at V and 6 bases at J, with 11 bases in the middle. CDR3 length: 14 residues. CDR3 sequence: CASSPITSPNEQFF. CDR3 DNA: TGTGCCAGCTCACCAATTACTAGCCCCAATGAGCAGTTCTTC.

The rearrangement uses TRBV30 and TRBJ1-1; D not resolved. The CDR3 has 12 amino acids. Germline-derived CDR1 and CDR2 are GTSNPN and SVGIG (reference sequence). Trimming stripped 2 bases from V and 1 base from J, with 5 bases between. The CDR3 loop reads CAWSLKNTEAFF. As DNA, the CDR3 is TGTGCCTGGAGTCTCAAGAACACTGAAGCTTTCTTT.

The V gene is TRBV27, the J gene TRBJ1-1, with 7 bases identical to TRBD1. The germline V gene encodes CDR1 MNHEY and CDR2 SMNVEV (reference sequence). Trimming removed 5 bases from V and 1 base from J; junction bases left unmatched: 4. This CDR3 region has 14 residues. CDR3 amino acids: CASSIGTANTEAFF. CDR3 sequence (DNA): TGTGCCAGCAGTATCGGGACAGCGAACACTGAAGCTTTCTTT.

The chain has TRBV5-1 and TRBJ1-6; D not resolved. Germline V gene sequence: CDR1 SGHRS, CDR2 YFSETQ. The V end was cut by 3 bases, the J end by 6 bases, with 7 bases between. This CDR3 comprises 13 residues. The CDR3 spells CASSSGPNSPLHF. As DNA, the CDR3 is TGCGCCAGCAGCTCAGGACCTAATTCACCCCTCCACTTT.

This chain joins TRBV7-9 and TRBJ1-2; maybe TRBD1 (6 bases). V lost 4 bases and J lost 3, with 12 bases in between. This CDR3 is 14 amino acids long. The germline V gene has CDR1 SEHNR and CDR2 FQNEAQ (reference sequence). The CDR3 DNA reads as TGTGCCAGCAGCTACCGGGACATGGACTATGGCTACACCTTC. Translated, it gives CASSYRDMDYGYTF.

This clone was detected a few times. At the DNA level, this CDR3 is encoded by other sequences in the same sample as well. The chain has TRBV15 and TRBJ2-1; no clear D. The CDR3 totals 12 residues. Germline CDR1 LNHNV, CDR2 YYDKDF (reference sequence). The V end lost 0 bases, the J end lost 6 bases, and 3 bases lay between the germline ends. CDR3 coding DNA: TGTGCCACCAGCAGAGACAGCAATGAGCAGTTCTTC. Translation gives CATSRDSNEQFF.

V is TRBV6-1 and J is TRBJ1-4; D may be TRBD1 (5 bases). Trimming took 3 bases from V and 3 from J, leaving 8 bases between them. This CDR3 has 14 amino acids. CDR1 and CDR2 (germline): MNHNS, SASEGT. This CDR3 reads CASSDGTANEKLFF. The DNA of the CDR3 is TGTGCCAGCAGTGATGGGACGGCTAATGAAAAACTGTTTTTT.

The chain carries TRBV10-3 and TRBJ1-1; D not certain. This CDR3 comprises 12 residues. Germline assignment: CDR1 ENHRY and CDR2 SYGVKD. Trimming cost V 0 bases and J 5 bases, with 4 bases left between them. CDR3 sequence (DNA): TGTGCCATCAGTGAGTCTAGGACTGAAGCTTTCTTT. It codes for CAISESRTEAFF.

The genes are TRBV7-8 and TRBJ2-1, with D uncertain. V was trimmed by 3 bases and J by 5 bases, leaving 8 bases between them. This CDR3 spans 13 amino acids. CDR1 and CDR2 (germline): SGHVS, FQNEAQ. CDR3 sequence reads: CASSLMAHNEQFF. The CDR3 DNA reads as TGTGCCAGCAGCTTGATGGCCCACAATGAGCAGTTCTTC.

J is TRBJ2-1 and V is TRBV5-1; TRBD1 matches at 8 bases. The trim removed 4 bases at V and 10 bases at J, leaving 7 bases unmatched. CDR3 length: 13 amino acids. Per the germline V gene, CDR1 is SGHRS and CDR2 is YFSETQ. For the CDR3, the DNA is TGCGCCAGCAGCCCTGGACAGGGCTGGGAGCAGTTCTTC. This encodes CASSPGQGWEQFF.

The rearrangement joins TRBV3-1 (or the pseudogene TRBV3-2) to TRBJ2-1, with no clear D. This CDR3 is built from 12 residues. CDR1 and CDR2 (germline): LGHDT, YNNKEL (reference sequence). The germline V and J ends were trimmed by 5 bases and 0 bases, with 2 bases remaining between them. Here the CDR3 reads CASSYSYNEQFF. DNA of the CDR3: TGTGCCAGCAGCTACTCCTACAATGAGCAGTTCTTC.

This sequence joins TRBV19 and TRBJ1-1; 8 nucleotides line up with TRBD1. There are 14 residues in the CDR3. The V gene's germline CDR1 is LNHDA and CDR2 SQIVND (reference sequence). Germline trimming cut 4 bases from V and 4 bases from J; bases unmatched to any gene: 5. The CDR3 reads CASSRQGTGTEAFF. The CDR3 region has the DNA TGTGCCAGTAGTAGACAGGGGACGGGCACTGAAGCTTTCTTT. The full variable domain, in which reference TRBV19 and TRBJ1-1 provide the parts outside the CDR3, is DGGITQSPKYLFRKEGQNVTLSCEQNLNHDAMYWYRQDPGQGLRLIYYSQIVNDFQKGDIAEGYSVSREKKESFPLTVTSAQKNPTAFYLCASSRQGTGTEAFFGQGTRLTVV.

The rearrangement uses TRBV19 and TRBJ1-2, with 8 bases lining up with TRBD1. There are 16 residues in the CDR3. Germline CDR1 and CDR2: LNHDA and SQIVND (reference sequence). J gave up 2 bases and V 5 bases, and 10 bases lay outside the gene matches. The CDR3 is CASSGLRGDRNYGYTF. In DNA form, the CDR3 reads TGTGCCAGTAGTGGACTGCGCGGGGACAGGAACTATGGCTACACCTTC.

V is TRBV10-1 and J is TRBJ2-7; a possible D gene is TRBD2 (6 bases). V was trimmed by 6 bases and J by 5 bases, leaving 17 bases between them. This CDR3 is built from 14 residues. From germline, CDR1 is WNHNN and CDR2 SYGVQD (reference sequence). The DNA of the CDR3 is TGCGCCAGCAGGGGGACGGAGGGTTCGAACGAGCAGTACGTC. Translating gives CASRGTEGSNEQYV.

CDR3 residues: CASSQRQGANVLTF. For the CDR3, the DNA is TGTGCCAGCAGCCAAAGACAGGGGGCCAACGTCCTGACTTTC. This sequence joins TRBV7-2 and TRBJ2-6; weak D call: TRBD1 (5 bases). V lost 5 bases, J lost 4 bases, and 9 bases lay in between. The CDR3 is 14 residues long. CDR1 is SGHTA, CDR2 FQGNSA, per germline.

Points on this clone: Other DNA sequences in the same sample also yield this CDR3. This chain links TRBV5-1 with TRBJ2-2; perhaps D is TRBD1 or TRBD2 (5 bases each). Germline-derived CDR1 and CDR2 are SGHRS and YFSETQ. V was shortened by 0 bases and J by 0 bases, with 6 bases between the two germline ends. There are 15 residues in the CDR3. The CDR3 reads CASSLGGSNTGELFF. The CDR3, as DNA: TGCGCCAGCAGCTTGGGGGGGTCGAACACCGGGGAGCTGTTTTTT.

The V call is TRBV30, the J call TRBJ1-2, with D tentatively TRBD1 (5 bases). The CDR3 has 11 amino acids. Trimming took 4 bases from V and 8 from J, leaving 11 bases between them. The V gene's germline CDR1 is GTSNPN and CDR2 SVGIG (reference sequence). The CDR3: CAWNHGAGYTF. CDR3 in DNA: TGTGCCTGGAACCACGGGGCGGGCTACACCTTC. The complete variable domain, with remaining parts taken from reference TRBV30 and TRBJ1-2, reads SQTIHQWPATLVQPVGSPLSLECTVEGTSNPNLYWYRQAAGRGLQLLFYSVGIGQISSEVPQNLSASRPQDRQFILSSKKLLLSDSGFYLCAWNHGAGYTFGSGTRLTVV.

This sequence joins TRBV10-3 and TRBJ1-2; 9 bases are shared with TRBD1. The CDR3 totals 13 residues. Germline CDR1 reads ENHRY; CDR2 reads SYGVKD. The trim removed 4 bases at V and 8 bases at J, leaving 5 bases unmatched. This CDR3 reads CAISGWTGEGYTF. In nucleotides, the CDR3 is TGTGCCATCAGTGGATGGACAGGGGAGGGCTACACCTTC.